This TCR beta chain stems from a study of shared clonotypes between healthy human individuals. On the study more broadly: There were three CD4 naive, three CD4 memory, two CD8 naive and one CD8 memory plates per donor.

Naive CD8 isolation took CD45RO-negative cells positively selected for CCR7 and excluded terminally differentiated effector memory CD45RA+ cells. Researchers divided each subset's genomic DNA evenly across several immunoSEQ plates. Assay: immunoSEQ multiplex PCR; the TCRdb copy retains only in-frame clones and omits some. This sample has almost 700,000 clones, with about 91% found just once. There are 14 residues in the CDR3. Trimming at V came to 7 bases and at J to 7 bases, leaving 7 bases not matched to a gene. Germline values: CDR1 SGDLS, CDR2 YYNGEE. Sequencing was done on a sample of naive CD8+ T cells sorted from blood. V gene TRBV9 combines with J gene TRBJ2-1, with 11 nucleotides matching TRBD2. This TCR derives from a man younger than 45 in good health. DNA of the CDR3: TGTGCCAGCTCTGTAGCGGGAGGGATGAATGAGCAGTTCTTC. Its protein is CASSVAGGMNEQFF. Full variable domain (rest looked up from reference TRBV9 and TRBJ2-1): DSGVTQTPKHLITATGQRVTLRCSPRSGDLSVYWYQQSLDQGLQFLIQYYNGEERAKGNILERFSAQQFPDLHSELNLSSLELGDSALYFCASSVAGGMNEQFFGPGTRLTVL.